The 6 T cell receptor beta chains given below trace back to one sample, sequenced in a study of shared clonotypes between healthy human individuals. CD45RO-negative, CCR7-selected cells formed the naive CD8 fraction, which excluded terminally differentiated effector memory CD45RA+ cells. The protocol was immunoSEQ multiplex PCR, while the TCRdb copy is restricted to in-frame clones and leaves out a portion. Seen here are around 2,000,000 clones, about 94% observed once, and the top ten hold roughly 1%. The sample comprised naive CD8+ T cells sorted from blood. The source of these receptors is a man aged 18-30 years in good health.

The chain joins TRBV5-6 to TRBJ1-1, with no clear D. Germline values: CDR1 SGHDT, CDR2 YYEEEE. The CDR3 runs 15 residues. V was clipped by 1 base and J by 6 bases, with 16 bases between them. The CDR3 DNA sequence: TGTGCCAGCAGCTTGCGGTCCCCAAGAGTTTCTGAAGCTTTCTTT. Amino acid sequence: CASSLRSPRVSEAFF.

The J gene is TRBJ1-2, the V gene TRBV27; D is unclear. Germline-derived CDR1 and CDR2 are MNHEY and SMNVEV (reference sequence). This CDR3 has 14 amino acids. The V end was cut by 5 bases, the J end by 5 bases, with 15 bases between. The CDR3 nucleotides read TGTGCCAGCAGTATTAATTCGGGCCTTTATGGCTACACCTTC. Protein product: CASSINSGLYGYTF.

The chain has TRBV19 and TRBJ2-7, with 9 positions matching TRBD1. The CDR3 sequence is 14 residues long. V shed 8 bases, J shed 5 bases, and the junction held 10 bases outside the gene matches. Germline assignment: CDR1 LNHDA and CDR2 SQIVND (reference sequence). CDR3 bases: TGTGCCAGTTCTCTGGGGACAGGGTCTAACGAGCAGTACTTC. Protein: CASSLGTGSNEQYF. The variable domain in full, with the rest retrieved from reference TRBV19 and TRBJ2-7, is DGGITQSPKYLFRKEGQNVTLSCEQNLNHDAMYWYRQDPGQGLRLIYYSQIVNDFQKGDIAEGYSVSREKKESFPLTVTSAQKNPTAFYLCASSLGTGSNEQYFGPGTRLTVT.

This chain links TRBV5-1 with TRBJ2-3; D possibly corresponds to TRBD2 (6 bases). V was shortened by 1 base and J by 4 bases, with 16 bases between the two germline ends. Germline CDR1 and CDR2: SGHRS and YFSETQ. The CDR3 spans 16 residues. The CDR3 coding sequence is TGCGCCAGCAGCTTGCGACTAGACGAGTCCGCAGATACGCAGTATTTT. Translating it yields CASSLRLDESADTQYF.

V usage is TRBV10-3 and J usage is TRBJ2-3; D is unresolved. This CDR3 contains 12 residues. Germline assignment: CDR1 ENHRY and CDR2 SYGVKD. V was pared by 3 bases and J by 5 bases, with 6 bases between. CDR3 nucleotides: TGTGCCATCAGTGATGACGAAGATACGCAGTATTTT. This gives the protein CAISDDEDTQYF.

The V call is TRBV6-1, the J call TRBJ2-2; TRBD1 matches at 11 bases. Trimming cost V 5 bases and J 5 bases; bases outside gene matches: 4. Germline CDR1 MNHNS, CDR2 SASEGT. This CDR3 has 15 residues. CDR3 bases: TGTGCCAGCAGTTCGGGACAGGGGGAAACCGGGGAGCTGTTTTTT. It codes for CASSSGQGETGELFF.